These T cell receptor beta chains were read from a single sample in a study of identical twins. MiXCR, applied by TCRdb to the 5' RACE reads, yields one record per CDR3 protein. The sample records under 450,000 distinct CDR3 sequences, about 18% being singletons. The source material was naive T cells sorted from blood. The origin of the receptors is a man aged 45-65 years in good health. The CDR3 runs from the conserved cysteine through the conserved F or W. Fields, in order: clone size, V gene, J gene, D gene, CDR3 DNA, CDR3 protein. A D gene is named only where the DNA matches it firmly. Only part of the rows carry a size: once, few, many, or a class if the clone is expanded.

>-|TRBV6-2/TRBV6-3|TRBJ2-1|-
TGTGCCAGCAGTTACCGTGGGGCCAGGGGAAAGAATGAGCAGTTCTTC
CASSYRGARGKNEQFF
>few|TRBV6-5|TRBJ1-2|-
TGTGCCAGCAGTTACAATCCGAGGCAGCTCACTAACTATGGCTACACCTTC
CASSYNPRQLTNYGYTF
>many|TRBV2|TRBJ1-5|-
TGTGCCAGCAGTCTCCTGGGTAGGAGCTCCGGGCAGCCCCAGCATTTT
CASSLLGRSSGQPQHF
>many|TRBV5-1|TRBJ2-4|-
TGCGCCAGCAGCTTATTTAGCCTAAATGGTGTCAAAAACATTCAGTACTTC
CASSLFSLNGVKNIQYF
>many|TRBV6-1|TRBJ2-2|TRBD1
TGTGCCAGCAGACCCGGGACAGGGGGCGCGGGGAACACCGGGGAGCTGTTTTTT
CASRPGTGGAGNTGELFF
>few|TRBV5-1|TRBJ2-1|TRBD2
TGCGCCAGCAGGCCCGGGACTAGCGACTACAATGAGCAGTTCTTC
CASRPGTSDYNEQFF
>few|TRBV6-1|TRBJ2-1|-
TGTGCCAGCAGAGTACAGGCGGCTAGCTCCTACAATGAGCAGTTCTTC
CASRVQAASSYNEQFF
>-|TRBV7-8|TRBJ1-2|-
TGTGCCAGCAGCTTCCCAGGGCGAGGCTACACCTTC
CASSFPGRGYTF
>-|TRBV4-3|TRBJ1-4|TRBD1
TGCGCCAGCAGCCAGGCAGGACAGGGAAATGAAAAACTGTTTTTT
CASSQAGQGNEKLFF
>-|TRBV12-3/TRBV12-4|TRBJ2-3|-
TGTGCCAGCAGTTTTGCGGGGTTACGGAGCACAGATACGCAGTATTTT
CASSFAGLRSTDTQYF
>many|TRBV4-2|TRBJ2-3|-
TGTGCCAGCAGCCAAGTAGGAGGGTTTGCAGATACGCAGTATTTT
CASSQVGGFADTQYF
>-|TRBV6-2/TRBV6-3|TRBJ1-5|-
TGTGCCAGCAGTTACTCGATATACAGGGCCGGTCAGCCCCAGCATTTT
CASSYSIYRAGQPQHF
>-|TRBV4-2|TRBJ1-5|-
TGTGCCAGCAGCCAAGATGAGGCTAATCAGCCCCAGCATTTT
CASSQDEANQPQHF
>-|TRBV5-1|TRBJ2-1|TRBD2
TGCGCCAGCAGCTTGGCTAATCAAGATCCGGGACTAGCGGGGTCCTACAATGAGCAGTTCTTC
CASSLANQDPGLAGSYNEQFF
>many|TRBV20-1|TRBJ2-5|-
TGCAGTGCTAGCCCCTGGCCAGCCAATTACCAAGAGACCCAGTACTTC
CSASPWPANYQETQYF
>many|TRBV12-3/TRBV12-4|TRBJ1-5|TRBD1
TGTGCCAGCAGCCAGGGACAGGGATACCAGCCCCAGCATTTT
CASSQGQGYQPQHF
>many|TRBV12-3/TRBV12-4|TRBJ1-5|TRBD1
TGTGCCAGCAGGAAGGGGGCTCAGGGGAATCAGCCCCAGCATTTT
CASRKGAQGNQPQHF
>-|TRBV14|TRBJ2-4|-
TGTGCCAGCAGCCAGATCCCCTGGGACATTCAGTACTTC
CASSQIPWDIQYF
>-|TRBV10-1|TRBJ2-5|-
TGCGCCAGCAGTGATGGGGTTGGCCAAGAGACCCAGTACTTC
CASSDGVGQETQYF
>few|TRBV6-2/TRBV6-3|TRBJ2-1|TRBD2
TGTGCCAGCAGTCACCGACTAGCGGGGTACAATGAGCAGTTCTTC
CASSHRLAGYNEQFF
>-|TRBV20-1|TRBJ1-2|TRBD1
TGCAGTGCTAAAGGGGGCCTCTATGGCTACACCTTC
CSAKGGLYGYTF
>-|TRBV20-1|TRBJ2-3|-
TGCAGTGCTAGAGACTTTACAGGGAGCGGTCGGGCAGATACGCAGTATTTT
CSARDFTGSGRADTQYF
>-|TRBV7-2|TRBJ2-7|-
TGTGCCAGCAGCTTCAACGCGGATTCCTACGAGCAGTACTTC
CASSFNADSYEQYF
>-|TRBV12-3/TRBV12-4|TRBJ1-2|TRBD1
TGTGCCAGCGGTCAGGGGGCCCATTCTTATGGCTACACCTTC
CASGQGAHSYGYTF
>-|TRBV9|TRBJ2-7|-
TGTGCCAGCAGCCTTTCAGGGGACCCCTCCTACGAGCAGTACTTC
CASSLSGDPSYEQYF
>-|TRBV7-8|TRBJ2-7|-
TGTGCCAGCAGCCCGCGTCTAGCACTCTTTTACGAGCAGTACTTC
CASSPRLALFYEQYF
>many|TRBV10-3|TRBJ2-1|-
TGTGCCATCAGTGACCCCCTTAGGCCCTCCTACAATGAGCAGTTCTTC
CAISDPLRPSYNEQFF
>few|TRBV25-1|TRBJ2-3|-
TGTGCCAGCAGTGCAGGGACGCTCACAGATACGCAGTATTTT
CASSAGTLTDTQYF
>few|TRBV4-2|TRBJ1-2|-
TGTGCCAGCAGCCAAGAGGAGACGGTCTATGGCTACACCTTC
CASSQEETVYGYTF
>-|TRBV15|TRBJ1-5|TRBD1
TGTGCCACCAGCAGAGATGAGACAGGGCGAGACAATCAGCCCCAGCATTTT
CATSRDETGRDNQPQHF
>-|TRBV12-3/TRBV12-4|TRBJ1-4|-
TGTGCCAGCAGCCAGTACAGGGAAGAACTGTTTTTT
CASSQYREELFF
>few|TRBV7-2|TRBJ2-7|TRBD1
TGTGCCAGCAGCCGCGACAGGGCGACCCTATACGAGCAGTACTTC
CASSRDRATLYEQYF
>many|TRBV3-1|TRBJ2-3|-
TGTGCCAGCAGCATCACAGATACGCAGTATTTT
CASSITDTQYF
>-|TRBV6-5|TRBJ1-5|TRBD1
TGTGCCAGCAGTTACCCGAGACAGGGGCGACCCCATAGCAATCAGCCCCAGCATTTT
CASSYPRQGRPHSNQPQHF
>few|TRBV11-2|TRBJ2-2|-
TGTGCCAGCAGCTATGGGACGGCCACCGGGGAGCTGTTTTTT
CASSYGTATGELFF
>-|TRBV6-1|TRBJ2-2|-
TGTGCCAGCAGTCGACAGGAAGGGAACACCGGGGAGCTGTTTTTT
CASSRQEGNTGELFF
>few|TRBV7-2|TRBJ2-7|TRBD2
TGTGCCAGCAGCCCAGCGAGACTAGCGGGAGCTCAGTACGAGCAGTACTTC
CASSPARLAGAQYEQYF
>-|TRBV2|TRBJ2-1|TRBD2
TGTGCCAGCAGGAAGAGGACTAGCGGCTATAGCTCCTACAATGAGCAGTTCTTC
CASRKRTSGYSSYNEQFF
>few|TRBV29-1|TRBJ2-5|-
TGCAGCGTTAATCCACGGGCATCCCAAGAGACCCAGTACTTC
CSVNPRASQETQYF
>many|TRBV5-1|TRBJ2-3|TRBD2
TGCGCCAGCAGCTCCCTAGCGGGGGGGCCAGATACGCAGTATTTT
CASSSLAGGPDTQYF
>-|TRBV29-1|TRBJ2-1|-
TGCAGCGTTGATCAGGGAACTGGGAATGAGCAGTTCTTC
CSVDQGTGNEQFF
>few|TRBV20-1|TRBJ1-1|-
TGCAGTGCTAGAGAGCGGGCAAACACTGAAGCTTTCTTT
CSARERANTEAFF
>-|TRBV7-9|TRBJ2-4|TRBD1
TGTGCCAGCGGAAGGACAGGCGAAAACATTCAGTACTTC
CASGRTGENIQYF
>-|TRBV20-1|TRBJ2-2|-
TGCAGTGCTAGTCTGTACTCAACGAACACCGGGGAGCTGTTTTTT
CSASLYSTNTGELFF
>few|TRBV20-1|TRBJ2-1|-
TGCAGTGCGATTTACCCAGCAGGCGGATACAATGAGCAGTTCTTC
CSAIYPAGGYNEQFF
>few|TRBV7-9|TRBJ2-4|-
TGTGCCAGCAGCTTTGGGCTCCAAAACATTCAGTACTTC
CASSFGLQNIQYF
>-|TRBV20-1|TRBJ2-1|TRBD1
TGCAGTGCGCCCCAGACAGGGGGATCGAATGAGCAGTTCTTC
CSAPQTGGSNEQFF
>-|TRBV4-1|TRBJ1-2|-
TGCGCCAGCAGCCAACCCCGGGCCAAGACGGGTGATGGCTACACCTTC
CASSQPRAKTGDGYTF
>few|TRBV20-1|TRBJ1-5|-
TGCAGTGCAATAATCCAGGGGATCGGCAATCAGCCCCAGCATTTT
CSAIIQGIGNQPQHF
>many|TRBV20-1|TRBJ2-5|-
TGCAGTGCTCGGGAGGAGACCCAGTACTTC
CSAREETQYF